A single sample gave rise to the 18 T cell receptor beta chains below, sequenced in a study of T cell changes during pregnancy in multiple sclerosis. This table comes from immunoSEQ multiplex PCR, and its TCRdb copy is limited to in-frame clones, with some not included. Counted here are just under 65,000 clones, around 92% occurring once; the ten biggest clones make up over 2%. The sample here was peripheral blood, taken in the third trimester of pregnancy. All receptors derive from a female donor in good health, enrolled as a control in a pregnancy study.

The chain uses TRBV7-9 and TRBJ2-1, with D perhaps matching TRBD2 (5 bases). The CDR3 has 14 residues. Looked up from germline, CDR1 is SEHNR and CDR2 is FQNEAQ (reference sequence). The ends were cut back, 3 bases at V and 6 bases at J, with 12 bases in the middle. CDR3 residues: CASSFYLAGNEQFF. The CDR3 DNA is TGTGCCAGCAGCTTTTACCTAGCCGGCAATGAGCAGTTCTTC.

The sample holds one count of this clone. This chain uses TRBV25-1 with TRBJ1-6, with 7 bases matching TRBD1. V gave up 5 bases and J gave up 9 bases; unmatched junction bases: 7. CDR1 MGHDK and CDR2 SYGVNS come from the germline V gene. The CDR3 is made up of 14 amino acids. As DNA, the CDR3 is TGTGCCAGCAGTCCAGGGGGTCTATCTTCACCCCTCCACTTT. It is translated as CASSPGGLSSPLHF.

CDR3 protein: CASSPPGRGGGYTF. CDR3 DNA: TGTGCCAGCTCACCACCGGGGAGAGGGGGCGGCTACACCTTC. The chain couples TRBV18 to TRBJ1-2, with 7 positions matching TRBD1. Looked up from germline, CDR1 is KGHSH and CDR2 is LQKENI. This CDR3 region has 14 residues. V shed 0 bases and J 8 bases; nucleotides not matched to a gene: 6.

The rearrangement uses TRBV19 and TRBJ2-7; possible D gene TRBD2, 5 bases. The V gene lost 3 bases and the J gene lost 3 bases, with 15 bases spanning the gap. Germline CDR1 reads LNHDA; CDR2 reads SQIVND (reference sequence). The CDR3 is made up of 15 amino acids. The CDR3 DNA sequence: TGTGCCAGTAGTATCAGCGGCCACCTTTACTACGAGCAGTACTTC. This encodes CASSISGHLYYEQYF.

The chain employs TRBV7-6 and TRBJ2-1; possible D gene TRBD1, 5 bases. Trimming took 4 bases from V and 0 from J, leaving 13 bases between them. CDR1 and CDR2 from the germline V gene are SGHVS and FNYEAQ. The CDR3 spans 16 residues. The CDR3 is CASSSQGWSSYNEQFF. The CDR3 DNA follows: TGTGCCAGCAGCTCCCAGGGCTGGAGCTCCTACAATGAGCAGTTCTTC.

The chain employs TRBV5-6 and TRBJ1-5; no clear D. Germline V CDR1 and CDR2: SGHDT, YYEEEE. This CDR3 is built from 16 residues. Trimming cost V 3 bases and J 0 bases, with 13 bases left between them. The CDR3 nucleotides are TGTGCCAGCAGCTCGATTCGCCGGAGTAGCAATCAGCCCCAGCATTTT. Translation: CASSSIRRSSNQPQHF.

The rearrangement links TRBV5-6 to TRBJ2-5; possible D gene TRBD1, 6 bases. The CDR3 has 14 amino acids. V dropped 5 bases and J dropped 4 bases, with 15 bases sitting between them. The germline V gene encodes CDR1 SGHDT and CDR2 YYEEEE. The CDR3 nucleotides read TGTGCCAGCAGGACGACAGGCATGGGAGAGACCCAGTACTTC. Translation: CASRTTGMGETQYF.

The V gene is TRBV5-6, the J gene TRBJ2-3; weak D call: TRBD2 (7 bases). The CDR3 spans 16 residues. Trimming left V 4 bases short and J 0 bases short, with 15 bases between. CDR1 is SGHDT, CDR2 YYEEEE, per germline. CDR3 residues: CASSLSGTSSTDTQYF. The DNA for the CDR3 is TGTGCCAGCAGCCTAAGCGGGACATCTAGCACAGATACGCAGTATTTT. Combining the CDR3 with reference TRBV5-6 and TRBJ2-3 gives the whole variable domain DAGVTQSPTHLIKTRGQQVTLRCSPKSGHDTVSWYQQALGQGPQFIFQYYEEEERQRGNFPDRFSGHQFPNYSSELNVNALLLGDSALYLCASSLSGTSSTDTQYFGPGTRLTVL.

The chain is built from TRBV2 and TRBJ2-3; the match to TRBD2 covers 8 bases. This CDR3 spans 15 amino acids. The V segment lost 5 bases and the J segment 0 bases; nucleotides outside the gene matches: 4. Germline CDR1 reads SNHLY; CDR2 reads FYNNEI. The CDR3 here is CASSPASGSTDTQYF. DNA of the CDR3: TGTGCCAGCAGTCCCGCTAGCGGGAGCACAGATACGCAGTATTTT.

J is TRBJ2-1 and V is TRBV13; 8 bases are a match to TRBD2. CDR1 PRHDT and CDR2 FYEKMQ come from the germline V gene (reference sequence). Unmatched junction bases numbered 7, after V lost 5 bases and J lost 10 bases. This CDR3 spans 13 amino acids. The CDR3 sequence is CASSLIAGTEQFF. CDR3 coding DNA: TGTGCCAGCAGCCTAATAGCGGGGACGGAGCAGTTCTTC.

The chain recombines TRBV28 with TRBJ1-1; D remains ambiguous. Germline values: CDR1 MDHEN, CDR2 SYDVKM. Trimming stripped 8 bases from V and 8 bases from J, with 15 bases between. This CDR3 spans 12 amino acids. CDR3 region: CASRIEGLEAFF. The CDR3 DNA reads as TGTGCCAGCCGAATTGAGGGCTTAGAAGCTTTCTTT.

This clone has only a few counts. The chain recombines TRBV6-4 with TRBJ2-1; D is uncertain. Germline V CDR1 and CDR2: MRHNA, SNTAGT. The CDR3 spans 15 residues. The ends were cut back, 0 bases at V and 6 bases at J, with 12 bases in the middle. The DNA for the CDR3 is TGTGCCAGCAGTGACTCGATGGAGCCACCCAATGAGCAGTTCTTC. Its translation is CASSDSMEPPNEQFF.

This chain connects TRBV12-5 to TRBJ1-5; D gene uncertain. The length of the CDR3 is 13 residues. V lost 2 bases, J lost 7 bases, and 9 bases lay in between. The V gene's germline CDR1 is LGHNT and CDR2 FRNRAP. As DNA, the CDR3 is TGTGCTAGTGGTTTGTATGAGAGCCAGCCCCAGCATTTT. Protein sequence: CASGLYESQPQHF.

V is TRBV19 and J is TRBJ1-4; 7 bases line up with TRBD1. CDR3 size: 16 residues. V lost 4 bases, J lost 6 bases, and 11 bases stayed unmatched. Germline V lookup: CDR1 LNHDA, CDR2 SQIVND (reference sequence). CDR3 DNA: TGTGCCAGTAGTAAGCCCCAGCGACAGGGTCATGAAAAACTGTTTTTT. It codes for CASSKPQRQGHEKLFF.

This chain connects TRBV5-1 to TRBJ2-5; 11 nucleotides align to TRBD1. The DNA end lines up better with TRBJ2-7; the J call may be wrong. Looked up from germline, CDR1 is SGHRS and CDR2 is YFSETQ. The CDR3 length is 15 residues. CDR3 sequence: CASTASPGTGGEQYF. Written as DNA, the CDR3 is TGCGCCAGCACCGCGTCCCCCGGGACAGGGGGCGAGCAGTACTTC.

In nucleotides, the CDR3 is TGCGCCAGCAGCCAAGAGTATCCGAAGAGCTATGGCTACACCTTC. This codes for CASSQEYPKSYGYTF. The chain carries TRBV4-1 and TRBJ1-2; the D is unclear. V lost 0 bases, J lost 4 bases, and 12 bases lay in between. The CDR3 extends over 15 amino acids. The germline gives CDR1 MGHRA, CDR2 YSYEKL.

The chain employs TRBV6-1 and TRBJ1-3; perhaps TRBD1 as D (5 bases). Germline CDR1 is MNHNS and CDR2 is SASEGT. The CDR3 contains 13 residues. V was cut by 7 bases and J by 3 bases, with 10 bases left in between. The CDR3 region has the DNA TGTGCCAGCATGTCAGGGAATGGAAACACCATATATTTT. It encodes CASMSGNGNTIYF.

This CDR3 reads CASTGGSTDTQYF. CDR3 DNA: TGTGCCAGCACTGGCGGGAGCACAGATACGCAGTATTTT. The chain combines TRBV27 with TRBJ2-3; D possibly corresponds to TRBD2 (5 bases). This CDR3 is 13 amino acids long. V was trimmed by 7 bases and J by 0 bases, leaving 8 bases between them. Germline V gene lookup returns CDR1 MNHEY and CDR2 SMNVEV (reference sequence).